Described below is a single T cell receptor (beta chain) sequence and its context. V lost 2 bases, J lost 8 bases, and 11 bases stayed unmatched. CDR1 is MDHEN and CDR2 is SYDVKM in the germline V gene. The CDR3 is made up of 16 amino acids. This sample is part of a study of blood T cell repertoires in COVID-19. Background on the study: The samples span acute and convalescent COVID-19 from the United States, Italy and Spain. Sources were T cells, B-cell-depleted T cells, or PBMCs; the material itself was cDNA or gDNA.

In the original processing: Reference gene primer amplification gave estimated nucleated cell counts. Data came from immunoSEQ multiplex PCR; TCRdb stores just in-frame clones and leaves some out. V and J calls plus clone size are reproduced from that table; the DNA served to infer D and trimming. This table holds some 87,000 clones, around 90% found once. The chain carries TRBV28 and TRBJ1-4, with 7 bases that match TRBD1. Sequencing was performed on peripheral blood. This receptor was identified in a woman in her seventies with acute or convalescent COVID-19. CDR3 protein: CASSLRKGAMGEKLFF. As DNA, the CDR3 is TGTGCCAGCAGTTTAAGGAAGGGGGCCATGGGGGAAAAACTGTTTTTT.